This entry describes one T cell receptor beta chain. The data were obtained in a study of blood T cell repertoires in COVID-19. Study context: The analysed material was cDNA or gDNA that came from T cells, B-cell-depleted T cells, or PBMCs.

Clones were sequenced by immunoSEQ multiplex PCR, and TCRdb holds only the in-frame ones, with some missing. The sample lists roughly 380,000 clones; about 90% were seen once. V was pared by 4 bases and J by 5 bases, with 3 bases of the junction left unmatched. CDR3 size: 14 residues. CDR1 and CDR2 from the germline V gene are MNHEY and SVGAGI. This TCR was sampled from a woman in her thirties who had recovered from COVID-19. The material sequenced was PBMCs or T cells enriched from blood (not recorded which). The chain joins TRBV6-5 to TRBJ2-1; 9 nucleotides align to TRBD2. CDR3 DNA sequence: TGTGCCAGCAGTTGGACTAGCGCGAACAATGAGCAGTTCTTC. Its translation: CASSWTSANNEQFF.